Presented here are 27 T cell receptor beta chains from one specimen sequenced in a study of blood T cell repertoires in COVID-19. The method was immunoSEQ multiplex PCR; TCRdb's version includes in-frame clones alone and lacks a portion of them. Counted here are about 69,000 clones, 89% occurring once; the ten biggest clones make up 4.5% to 5%. The sequenced sample was peripheral blood. All receptors come from a woman aged 45-65 years with active COVID-19.

The rearrangement uses TRBV27 and TRBJ2-3; TRBD1 matches 11 bases. Germline V gene lookup returns CDR1 MNHEY and CDR2 SMNVEV (reference sequence). The CDR3 spans 13 residues. The V segment lost 5 bases and the J segment 9 bases; nucleotides outside the gene matches: 4. This chain's CDR3 is CASSRDRGNTQYF. The CDR3 nucleotides read TGTGCCAGCAGTCGGGACAGGGGGAACACGCAGTATTTT.

The chain employs TRBV11-1 and TRBJ2-7; 7 positions match TRBD2. Looked up from germline, CDR1 is SGHAT and CDR2 is FQDESV (reference sequence). J lost 0 bases, V lost 6 bases, and 11 bases had no gene match. The CDR3 is made up of 16 amino acids. CDR3 protein: CASSPRTSGISYEQYF. The CDR3 nucleotides are TGTGCCAGCAGTCCGAGGACCAGCGGGATCTCCTACGAGCAGTACTTC.

This clone was counted a single time. The chain recombines TRBV2 with TRBJ2-7, with a tentative D call TRBD2 (6 bases). This CDR3 has 13 amino acids. V was trimmed by 5 bases and J by 6 bases, leaving 14 bases between them. In germline, CDR1 is SNHLY, CDR2 FYNNEI. CDR3 nucleotide sequence: TGTGCCAGCAGTTCCGGGGGAGGAGGCGAGCAGTACTTC. It is translated as CASSSGGGGEQYF.

This chain uses TRBV11-2 with TRBJ2-1, with TRBD1 identical over 9 bases. The CDR3 contains 15 residues. The germline V gene encodes CDR1 SGHAT and CDR2 FQNNGV. With V trimmed by 5 bases and J by 6 bases, 8 bases remained unmatched. CDR3 DNA: TGTGCCAGCAGCCGGGACAGGGTGGAAGGCAATGAGCAGTTCTTC. Translation gives CASSRDRVEGNEQFF.

The gene calls are TRBV20-1 and TRBJ2-6, with D unresolved. The CDR3 consists of 17 residues. The germline CDR1 and CDR2 sequences are DFQATT and SNEGSKA (reference sequence). Trimming shortened V by 3 bases and J by 0 bases, and 15 bases separated the two germline ends. The CDR3: CSASSAGLISGANVLTF. The CDR3 coding sequence is TGCAGTGCTAGTTCGGCAGGTTTAATCTCTGGGGCCAACGTCCTGACTTTC.

This chain uses TRBV3-1 (or the pseudogene TRBV3-2) with TRBJ2-4; D is uncertain. The V gene's germline CDR1 is LGHDT and CDR2 YNNKEL (reference sequence). V was pared by 3 bases and J by 7 bases, with 13 bases between. The CDR3 sequence is 14 residues long. The CDR3: CASSHHVGENIQYF. The CDR3 DNA reads TGTGCCAGCAGCCACCACGTGGGCGAGAACATTCAGTACTTC.

The genes are TRBV5-1 and TRBJ1-1, with TRBD1 matching over 7 bases. Germline trimming cut 5 bases from V and 5 bases from J; bases unmatched to any gene: 9. There are 14 residues in the CDR3. The germline CDR1 and CDR2 sequences are SGHRS and YFSETQ. The DNA of the CDR3 is TGCGCCAGCAGTTCTCAGGGGGTTGGAACTGAAGCTTTCTTT. As protein: CASSSQGVGTEAFF. The whole variable domain, remainder taken from reference TRBV5-1 and TRBJ1-1, is KAGVTQTPRYLIKTRGQQVTLSCSPISGHRSVSWYQQTPGQGLQFLFEYFSETQRNKGNFPGRFSGRQFSNSRSEMNVSTLELGDSALYLCASSSQGVGTEAFFGQGTRLTVV.

The chain is built from TRBV15 and TRBJ2-1; 11 bases are shared with TRBD2. Per germline, CDR1 LNHNV and CDR2 YYDKDF (reference sequence). V lost 9 bases and J lost 0; bases outside the gene matches: 7. The CDR3 is 16 residues long. The CDR3 is CATRLAGPTSYNEQFF. For the CDR3, the DNA is TGTGCCACTCGACTAGCGGGACCCACCTCCTACAATGAGCAGTTCTTC.

The V call is TRBV11-3, the J call TRBJ2-1, with 9 positions matching TRBD2. Germline V gene lookup returns CDR1 SGHNT and CDR2 YENEEA. The CDR3 extends over 15 amino acids. V lost 5 bases, J lost 7 bases, and 9 bases stayed unmatched. This CDR3 reads CASSPLAGRGNEQFF. DNA for the CDR3: TGTGCCAGCAGCCCCCTAGCGGGAAGAGGAAATGAGCAGTTCTTC.

This chain links TRBV5-4 with TRBJ2-7, with D unclear. The CDR3 runs 12 residues. CDR1 is SGHNT, CDR2 YYREEE, per germline (reference sequence). Trimming pared 4 bases from V and 0 bases from J, leaving 5 bases between. The CDR3: CASSQDSYEQYF. The CDR3 coding sequence is TGTGCCAGCAGCCAGGACTCCTACGAGCAGTACTTC.

The gene calls are TRBV10-2 and TRBJ2-1; D is possibly TRBD2 (6 bases). The CDR3 sequence is 14 residues long. From germline, CDR1 is WSHSY and CDR2 SAAADI. Trimming left V 6 bases short and J 3 bases short, with 12 bases between. The CDR3 loop is CASRSGLNYNEQFF. Written as DNA, the CDR3 is TGCGCCAGCAGGTCGGGACTCAACTACAATGAGCAGTTCTTC.

The rearrangement joins TRBV30 to TRBJ2-5, with D uncertain. The length of the CDR3 is 12 residues. Trimming took off 1 base at V and 7 bases at J, with 10 bases between the two ends. CDR1 and CDR2 (germline): GTSNPN, SVGIG (reference sequence). The CDR3 bases are TGTGCCTGGAGTGAAGGCCTAGGGACCCAGTACTTC. As protein: CAWSEGLGTQYF.

The chain links TRBV3-1 (or the pseudogene TRBV3-2) to TRBJ2-7; D uncertain. V shed 4 bases and J shed 2 bases, with 9 bases lying between them. Germline V gives CDR1 LGHDT, CDR2 YNNKEL (reference sequence). The CDR3 loop spans 13 amino acids. The CDR3, as DNA: TGTGCCAGCAGCCCGGGTCCCGCCTACGAGCAGTACTTC. This gives the protein CASSPGPAYEQYF.

The V call is TRBV19, the J call TRBJ2-3; 10 bases line up with TRBD2. The CDR3 consists of 15 residues. From germline, CDR1 is LNHDA and CDR2 SQIVND (reference sequence). V was pared by 6 bases and J by 2 bases, with 5 bases of the junction left unmatched. The CDR3 is CASSLAGDDTDTQYF. DNA of the CDR3: TGTGCCAGTAGCCTAGCGGGAGATGACACAGATACGCAGTATTTT.

V gene TRBV29-1 combines with J gene TRBJ1-5; D is uncertain. V lost 0 bases to trimming and J lost 8 bases, with 11 bases between them. Germline CDR1 and CDR2: SQVTM and ANQGSEA. This CDR3 contains 13 residues. The CDR3 protein is CSVEEGRGKPQHF. CDR3 sequence (DNA): TGCAGCGTTGAAGAAGGGCGGGGTAAGCCCCAGCATTTT.

V usage is TRBV2 and J usage is TRBJ2-1; 7 bases match TRBD2. V was pared by 3 bases and J by 7 bases, with 9 bases of the junction left unmatched. Germline-derived CDR1 and CDR2 are SNHLY and FYNNEI. The CDR3 length is 15 residues. CDR3 coding DNA: TGTGCCAGCAGTGATGATGGCGGGAGTAGGAATGAGCAGTTCTTC. Translation gives CASSDDGGSRNEQFF.

The genes are TRBV3-1 (or the pseudogene TRBV3-2) and TRBJ2-2; D is unresolved. Germline lookup yields CDR1 LGHDT and CDR2 YNNKEL (reference sequence). The CDR3 covers 16 residues. V lost 3 bases, J lost 0 bases, and 11 bases lay in between. The CDR3 DNA follows: TGTGCCAGCAGCCATCGACTGTCAGCGAACACCGGGGAGCTGTTTTTT. This sequence encodes CASSHRLSANTGELFF.

This chain uses TRBV5-1 with TRBJ2-5; 7 bases agree with TRBD1. The CDR3 extends over 15 amino acids. V dropped 4 bases and J dropped 5; count of bases not matched to a gene: 11. CDR1 SGHRS and CDR2 YFSETQ come from the germline V gene. Here the CDR3 DNA reads TGCGCCAGCAGCCTCGGGACAGCCTTTTCTGAGACCCAGTACTTC. As protein: CASSLGTAFSETQYF.

V gene TRBV3-1 (or the pseudogene TRBV3-2) combines with J gene TRBJ1-5; the D is unclear. CDR3 size: 8 residues. Germline values: CDR1 LGHDT, CDR2 YNNKEL (reference sequence). The CDR3 region has the DNA TGTCCTGATCAGCCCCAGCATTTT. This gives the protein CPDQPQHF.

The chain joins TRBV3-1 (or the pseudogene TRBV3-2) to TRBJ2-7; TRBD2 aligns across 7 bases. The germline CDR1 and CDR2 sequences are LGHDT and YNNKEL (reference sequence). V lost 1 base and J lost 2; bases outside the gene matches: 11. The CDR3 contains 17 residues. The CDR3 loop is CASSQVRSSGLAYEQYF. The CDR3 DNA sequence: TGTGCCAGCAGCCAAGTAAGATCTAGCGGACTGGCCTACGAGCAGTACTTC.

This clone was seen once. This chain joins TRBV5-1 and TRBJ2-5; tentatively, D is TRBD2 (5 bases). V was clipped by 0 bases and J by 5 bases, with 14 bases between them. This CDR3 contains 15 residues. Germline CDR1 and CDR2: SGHRS and YFSETQ. CDR3 DNA: TGCGCCAGCAGCTTGGGGTCGGGGTTTGGGGAGACCCAGTACTTC. Protein product: CASSLGSGFGETQYF.

The V call is TRBV7-6, the J call TRBJ2-3; 8 positions agree with TRBD2. The ends lost 1 base at V and 3 bases at J; junction bases unmatched: 6. This CDR3 is 16 amino acids long. CDR1 SGHVS and CDR2 FNYEAQ come from the germline V gene. The chain's CDR3 is CASSLGGAGVTDTQYF. CDR3 sequence (DNA): TGTGCCAGCAGCTTAGGGGGAGCGGGAGTTACAGATACGCAGTATTTT.

The chain has TRBV11-2 and TRBJ2-2; D not resolved. The germline gives CDR1 SGHAT, CDR2 FQNNGV. The CDR3 extends over 13 amino acids. The V gene lost 2 bases and the J gene lost 4 bases, with 5 bases spanning the gap. CDR3 bases: TGTGCCAGCAGCTTAACTCCCACCGGGGAGCTGTTTTTT. This sequence encodes CASSLTPTGELFF.

V and J are TRBV14 and TRBJ2-3; 8 nucleotides agree with TRBD2. Per the germline V gene, CDR1 is SGHDN and CDR2 is FVKESK. Germline trimming cut 4 bases from V and 0 bases from J; bases unmatched to any gene: 6. The CDR3 totals 16 residues. The CDR3 region is CASSPRLALSTDTQYF. CDR3 nucleotides: TGTGCCAGCAGCCCCCGACTAGCGCTGAGCACAGATACGCAGTATTTT.

This sequence joins TRBV10-3 and TRBJ1-5, with 7 bases lining up with TRBD1. CDR1 and CDR2 (germline): ENHRY, SYGVKD. CDR3 length: 14 amino acids. With 6 bases clipped from V and 4 bases from J, the junction kept 6 bases outside the gene matches. The CDR3 DNA reads as TGTGCCATCAGCCCAGGGGGTTGGAATCAGCCCCAGCATTTT. Amino acids: CAISPGGWNQPQHF.

The rearrangement uses TRBV4-2 and TRBJ2-1, with TRBD2 matching over 11 bases. The CDR3 runs to 17 residues. Germline CDR1 and CDR2: LGHNA and YNFKEQ. With V trimmed by 0 bases and J by 8 bases, 9 bases remained unmatched. CDR3 sequence (DNA): TGTGCCAGCAGCCAAGATTGGATAGCGGGAGGGGAAGATGAGCAGTTCTTC. This encodes CASSQDWIAGGEDEQFF.

The rearrangement uses TRBV21-1 and TRBJ2-3; the table's TRBD2 call for D was not verified on the DNA. TRBV21-1 represents a pseudogene. The CDR3 has 16 amino acids. DNA of the CDR3: TGTGCCAGCAGCAAGGGCAGCGGGACCTACACAGATACGCAGTATTTT. It specifies CASSKGSGTYTDTQYF.